The source of this T cell receptor (beta chain) is a study of early T cells in non-severe SARS-CoV-2 infection. Study-wide context: Sequencing targeted bulk RNA from unsorted whole blood, leaving chains unpaired. Study-wide results and caveats: Clonotype matching in VDJdb favored anti-spike CD8 responses and did not capture private and CD4 specificities.

Unique molecular identifier tags were affixed to discrete cDNA molecules. TCRdb redid the calling of the 5' RACE reads with MiXCR, one entry per CDR3 protein. This table has 20,000 to 30,000 distinct CDR3 sequences, approximately 6% appearing once. The germline gives CDR1 SGDLS, CDR2 YYNGEE. With 2 bases removed from V and 1 base from J, the gap between germline ends came to 7 bases. The CDR3 sequence is 13 residues long. Turning to this clonotype: Its antigen is undetermined.

This clonotype originated in an adult who was a healthcare worker with PCR-confirmed SARS-CoV-2 infection or an uninfected control (not recorded which). This sequence joins TRBV9 and TRBJ2-7; no definite D call. Sequencing was performed on whole blood. The CDR3: CASSVRPSYEQYF. The CDR3 DNA is TGTGCCAGCAGCGTCCGGCCGTCCTACGAGCAGTACTTC. Together with reference TRBV9 and TRBJ2-7, the CDR3 gives the full variable domain: DSGVTQTPKHLITATGQRVTLRCSPRSGDLSVYWYQQSLDQGLQFLIQYYNGEERAKGNILERFSAQQFPDLHSELNLSSLELGDSALYFCASSVRPSYEQYFGPGTRLTVT.